This is a list of T cell receptor beta chains from one sample in a study of cytomegalovirus exposure and HLA in healthy donors. Assay: immunoSEQ multiplex PCR; the TCRdb copy retains only in-frame clones and omits some. The sample records about 150,000 clones, 65% to 80% being singletons. Input material: PBMCs. These receptors originate from a man aged 18 to 30 in good health and CMV-seronegative. Both conserved end residues are part of each CDR3. D genes are given only for firm matches. A clone size is listed for some rows: how often the clone was seen (once, few, many), or a class if it is expanded.

size	J	D	V	DNA	CDR3
-	TRBJ1-4	TRBD1	TRBV6-5	TGTGCCAGCAGTTACACGGGACAGGGAGGGAATGAAAAACTGTTTTTT	CASSYTGQGGNEKLFF
-	TRBJ1-5	TRBD1	TRBV19	TGTGCCACCGACGACAGGGGGCATCAGCCCCAGCATTTT	CATDDRGHQPQHF
-	TRBJ1-1	TRBD1	TRBV29-1	TGCAGCGTTGAAGATCGGCGACAGGGAGTGATGAACACTGAAGCTTTCTTT	CSVEDRRQGVMNTEAFF
-	TRBJ2-3	TRBD2	TRBV7-2	TGTGCCAGCAGCCGTAGCGGGGGGAGCACAGATACGCAGTATTTT	CASSRSGGSTDTQYF
-	TRBJ2-5	TRBD1	TRBV7-7	TGTGCTAGCAGCTTGGGACCAGGGGGCGTAGAGACCCAGTACTTC	CASSLGPGGVETQYF
-	TRBJ2-3	-	TRBV7-9	TGTGCCAGCAGCCACGAGCCGGGACAATTGACAGATACGCAGTATTTT	CASSHEPGQLTDTQYF
-	TRBJ2-2	-	TRBV10-1	TGCGCCAGCAGTGAGCAAACCGGGGAGCTGTTTTTT	CASSEQTGELFF
-	TRBJ1-2	-	TRBV9	TGTGCCAGCAGCGTGGGGACTTCCTATGGCTACACCTTC	CASSVGTSYGYTF
-	TRBJ2-2	TRBD1	TRBV12-5	TGTGCTAGTGGCTTAACAGGGGGAAACACCGGGGAGCTGTTTTTT	CASGLTGGNTGELFF
-	TRBJ2-7	-	TRBV6-1	TGTGCCAGCAGTGAAGCGACACGTGGCTCCTACGAGCAGTACTTC	CASSEATRGSYEQYF
-	TRBJ1-1	TRBD1	TRBV28	TGTGCCAGCACAACCCCGGGACAGCCCATGAACACTGAAGCTTTCTTT	CASTTPGQPMNTEAFF
few	TRBJ1-4	TRBD1	TRBV9	TGTGCCAGCAGCATGGGACAGGGAGCTAATGAAAAACTGTTTTTT	CASSMGQGANEKLFF
-	TRBJ2-5	-	TRBV7-9	TGTGCCAGCAGCCTCACTGTCGCGGGTCAAGAGACCCAGTACTTC	CASSLTVAGQETQYF
-	TRBJ1-2	TRBD1	TRBV5-1	TGCGCCAGCAGCTTGGTTCTTCTTCGACAGGGGGGTAATGGCTACACCTTC	CASSLVLLRQGGNGYTF
-	TRBJ2-1	TRBD2	TRBV11-2	TGTGCCAGCAGCCTAGCGGGGGTCCTCGGTGAGCAGTTCTTC	CASSLAGVLGEQFF
-	TRBJ2-3	TRBD1	TRBV5-1	TGCGCCAGCAGCCCAGGACAGGCGGTCGGAGATACGCAGTATTTT	CASSPGQAVGDTQYF
-	TRBJ1-1	-	TRBV11-2	TGTGCCAGCAGCTTAGATCATGGAGGGGTTAACACTGAAGCTTTCTTT	CASSLDHGGVNTEAFF
-	TRBJ1-5	-	TRBV19	TGTGCCAGTCGGCGGGCGCACGGCTCAAATCAGCCCCAGCATTTT	CASRRAHGSNQPQHF
-	TRBJ2-7	TRBD1	TRBV7-2	TGTGCCAGCAGTCCGGGACAGGTCGCCTACGAGCAGTACTTC	CASSPGQVAYEQYF
-	TRBJ1-1	-	TRBV27	TGTGCCAGCAGAGCAGGTAGTCAGGCTGCTGAAGCTTTCTTT	CASRAGSQAAEAFF
-	TRBJ2-2	TRBD1	TRBV2	TGTGCCAGCAAGGGGGCATGGACCGGGGAGCTGTTTTTT	CASKGAWTGELFF
-	TRBJ1-2	-	TRBV30	TGTGCCTGGAGTGTACGAGGAACAGGGACGACCTATGGCTACACCTTC	CAWSVRGTGTTYGYTF
-	TRBJ2-5	TRBD1	TRBV14	TGTGCCAGCAGCCCCCAGACAGGGGAAGAGACCCAGTACTTC	CASSPQTGEETQYF
-	TRBJ1-1	-	TRBV5-1	TGCGCCAGCAGCTTGGAATACAGGGCGAATATGGGCACTGAAGCTTTCTTT	CASSLEYRANMGTEAFF
few	TRBJ2-5	-	TRBV7-9	TGTGCCAGCAGCTCTGGGGCTTCGGAGACCCAGTACTTC	CASSSGASETQYF
-	TRBJ1-2	-	TRBV5-1	TGCGCCAGCAGTTTCTCGGACAGTAACTATGGCTACACCTTC	CASSFSDSNYGYTF
-	TRBJ1-2	-	TRBV28	TGTGCCAGCAGTTTAGTTCCTCAGGCGGGAAACTATGGCTACACCTTC	CASSLVPQAGNYGYTF
-	TRBJ1-2	-	TRBV5-8	TGTGCCAGCAGCCTTCAGGATCTAAAGCGGGACTATGGCTACACCTTC	CASSLQDLKRDYGYTF
-	TRBJ1-2	TRBD1	TRBV7-8	TGTGCCAGCAGCTCGCGCCTGGGACAGGGAGACTATGGCTACACCTTC	CASSSRLGQGDYGYTF
few	TRBJ2-1	TRBD2	TRBV4-2	TGTGCCAGCAGCCAAGATAGCGGGGGGGCCAATGAGCAGTTCTTC	CASSQDSGGANEQFF
-	TRBJ1-5	TRBD1	TRBV27	TGTGCCAGCAGCCCGAACAGGGGGAGCAATCAGCCCCAGCATTTT	CASSPNRGSNQPQHF
once	TRBJ2-1	TRBD2	TRBV11-2	TGTGCCAGCAGCTTAGGCGTGGGGGGGTACAATGAGCAGTTCTTC	CASSLGVGGYNEQFF
-	TRBJ2-7	TRBD1	TRBV9	TGTGCCAGCAGCGTAGGGGGACAGTCCTCCTACGAGCAGTACTTC	CASSVGGQSSYEQYF
-	TRBJ1-5	-	TRBV6-5	TGTGCCAGCAGTTACTCGAGGTACGGCAACAATCAGCCCCAGCATTTT	CASSYSRYGNNQPQHF
once	TRBJ2-3	-	TRBV5-1	TGCGCCAGCAGTCCCGGGGAAGGTCCAGACACAGATACGCAGTATTTT	CASSPGEGPDTDTQYF
-	TRBJ1-2	-	TRBV6-5	TGTGCCAGCAGTGCGGGAGCTAACTATGGCTACACCTTC	CASSAGANYGYTF
once	TRBJ2-7	-	TRBV9	TGTGCCAGCAGCGGGGTAGAAGAGGACTACGAGCAGTACTTC	CASSGVEEDYEQYF
-	TRBJ2-2	-	TRBV5-5	TGTGCCAGCAGCTTGGCCGCGGCGTCCGGGGAGCTGTTTTTT	CASSLAAASGELFF
-	TRBJ2-3	-	TRBV6-5	TGTGCCAGCAGTTACAACGGCGGGGCCCCAGATACGCAGTATTTT	CASSYNGGAPDTQYF
-	TRBJ1-1	-	TRBV29-1	TGCAGCGTCGACAGGACCCCCGGGGACACTGAAGCTTTCTTT	CSVDRTPGDTEAFF
-	TRBJ1-5	-	TRBV27	TGTGCCAGCAGTTTACGCGATAGCAATCAGCCCCAGCATTTT	CASSLRDSNQPQHF
-	TRBJ1-2	-	TRBV4-3	TGCGCCAGCAGCCAAGATCGTGGGACTGTTTATGGCTACACCTTC	CASSQDRGTVYGYTF
few	TRBJ1-5	-	TRBV15	TGTGCCACCAGCGCCGGGACATTTAGCAATCAGCCCCAGCATTTT	CATSAGTFSNQPQHF
-	TRBJ1-2	TRBD1	TRBV27	TGTGCCAGCAGTTCGATCCGTCAGGGGGAGGGCTACACCTTC	CASSSIRQGEGYTF
-	TRBJ2-7	-	TRBV7-9	TGTGCCAGCAGCCCAGTTGGGGGCCTCTCCTACGAGCAGTACTTC	CASSPVGGLSYEQYF
-	TRBJ1-6	-	TRBV6-6	TGTGCCACCAGGGAGAGGTCTTCACCCCTCCACTTT	CATRERSSPLHF
-	TRBJ2-3	TRBD2	TRBV18	TGTGCCAGCCAACGGGGGGACACAGATACGCAGTATTTT	CASQRGDTDTQYF
-	TRBJ2-7	-	TRBV27	TGTGCCAGCAGTTTAGGAGGACTCTACGAGCAGTACTTC	CASSLGGLYEQYF
-	TRBJ2-5	-	TRBV15	TGTGCCACCAGCCCGCAATGGCAGGGGGAGACCCAGTACTTC	CATSPQWQGETQYF